The 2 T cell receptor beta chains presented below share a single source sample, sequenced in a study of T cell repertoires in cytomegalovirus infection (dated by TCRdb to between 2017 and 2020). The reads were generated on an Illumina HiSeq 1500. TCRdb cleaned the public reads at Q25 with fastp, built clones with MiXCR and kept in-frame beta chains. Rows are combined by CDR3 protein, so each entry shows the most common genes and DNA. The sample has around 300,000 distinct CDR3 sequences on record, more than 9% of them singletons. The leading ten clones occupy roughly 4% of the sample. Source material: PBMCs. Receptor source: a human donor in good health (CMV status not recorded). Some clones in this sample may be carry-over from other donors' samples.

In this sample, this clonotype turned up many times. This sequence joins TRBV28 and TRBJ1-2; D unclear. Germline values: CDR1 MDHEN, CDR2 SYDVKM. CDR3 size: 10 residues. V was clipped by 8 bases and J by 6 bases, with 7 bases between them. In DNA form, the CDR3 reads TGTGCCAGCCGGGGTGATGGCTACACCTTC. Encoded protein: CASRGDGYTF.

CDR3 amino acids: CASSPQLYGYTF. Here the CDR3 DNA reads TGTGCCAGCAGTCCCCAGCTGTATGGCTACACCTTC. This sequence joins TRBV28 and TRBJ1-2, with unresolved D. Germline CDR1 MDHEN, CDR2 SYDVKM. The V end was cut by 5 bases, the J end by 5 bases, with 9 bases between. There are 12 residues in the CDR3.